The subject of this entry is one TCR beta chain. What it binds is unknown. The protocol was immunoSEQ multiplex PCR, while the TCRdb copy is restricted to in-frame clones and leaves out a portion. This table has about 60,000 clones, less than 90% appearing once. The data stem from a study of T cell responses to AZD1222 COVID-19 vaccine. Study observations and caveats: After the peak T cell response, and only then, were repertoires sampled.

It was second doses at about 4 or about 12 weeks that were pooled. This CDR3 has 19 residues. The ends were cut back, 3 bases at V and 0 bases at J, with 20 bases in the middle. Germline V gene data show CDR1 as SEHNR and CDR2 as FQNEAQ (reference sequence). J is TRBJ2-2 and V is TRBV7-9, with D possibly called TRBD1 or TRBD2 (5 bases each). The receptor was derived from an adult who received the AZD1222 COVID-19 vaccine. The source was peripheral blood, collected 28 days after the second AZD1222 dose. The CDR3: CASSFSSLLGAANTGELFF. DNA of the CDR3: TGTGCCAGCAGCTTCTCCTCGCTCCTCGGGGCAGCGAACACCGGGGAGCTGTTTTTT.